The 28 T cell receptor beta chains listed next were all sequenced from one sample in a study of PD-L1 blockade in urothelial cancer (dated by TCRdb to about 2017). According to the study, the label for this sample's time point signals: pretreatment peripheral blood. The library relied on the immunoSEQ multiplex PCR assay. TCRdb took over this immuneACCESS table, retaining in-frame rearrangements with V and J assigned. Such tables are incomplete; in checked studies, under half of the missing clones stem from an unresolved V gene, and the remainder is unexplained. This sample gives about 56,000 clones in total; about 85% of them show up just once. Jointly, the top ten make up about a sixth of the sample. Sample: PBMCs, taken around atezolizumab (anti-PD-L1) treatment. The receptors here all came from an older man with urothelial cancer.

The chain has TRBV2 and TRBJ2-7; D gene ambiguous. The CDR3 extends over 12 amino acids. Trimming took 8 bases from V and 1 from J, leaving 9 bases between them. Germline CDR1 and CDR2: SNHLY and FYNNEI. The CDR3 DNA is TGTGCCAGCCAGGCCTCGTCCTACGAGCAGTACTTC. Protein: CASQASSYEQYF.

This rearrangement joins TRBV21-1 to TRBJ2-7; the table's TRBD2 call for D was not verified on the DNA. TRBV21-1 is a known pseudogene. The CDR3 has 16 residues. CDR3 sequence reads: CASSIPQWQTHYEQYF. The CDR3 coding sequence is TGTGCCAGCAGCATCCCGCAGTGGCAGACTCACTACGAGCAGTACTTC.

This clone was detected only a few times. The chain uses TRBV10-2 and TRBJ1-2; TRBD1 agrees at 7 bases. Germline CDR1 reads WSHSY; CDR2 reads SAAADI. The V gene end was trimmed by 5 bases and the J gene end by 3 bases; junction bases not matched to a gene: 6. The CDR3 loop spans 14 amino acids. CDR3 sequence reads: CASSTGEDDYGYTF. CDR3 coding DNA: TGCGCCAGCAGTACAGGGGAGGATGACTATGGCTACACCTTC.

The chain has TRBV19 and TRBJ1-4; 8 nucleotides agree with TRBD1. CDR1 is LNHDA and CDR2 is SQIVND in the germline V gene (reference sequence). The CDR3 has 17 amino acids. V dropped 3 bases and J dropped 4; count of bases not matched to a gene: 10. The CDR3 reads CASSIGQGQGFNEKLFF. The CDR3 region has the DNA TGTGCCAGTAGTATCGGACAGGGACAAGGTTTTAATGAAAAACTGTTTTTT.

CDR3 DNA: TGCGCCAGCAGCCCGGCGGGTCCAACTAGCGCTGGAAACACCATATATTTT. Its translation: CASSPAGPTSAGNTIYF. V and J are TRBV5-1 and TRBJ1-3; D not certain. CDR3 length equals 17 residues. Germline lookup yields CDR1 SGHRS and CDR2 YFSETQ. V dropped 4 bases and J dropped 2 bases, with 19 bases sitting between them. Full variable domain (rest looked up from reference TRBV5-1 and TRBJ1-3): KAGVTQTPRYLIKTRGQQVTLSCSPISGHRSVSWYQQTPGQGLQFLFEYFSETQRNKGNFPGRFSGRQFSNSRSEMNVSTLELGDSALYLCASSPAGPTSAGNTIYFGEGSWLTVV.

CDR3 amino acids: CASSQRLAGIYEQFF. The CDR3, as DNA: TGTGCCAGCAGCCAAAGACTAGCGGGAATCTATGAGCAGTTCTTC. The chain has TRBV11-1 and TRBJ2-1, with TRBD2 matching 11 bases. Looked up from germline, CDR1 is SGHAT and CDR2 is FQDESV (reference sequence). The CDR3 runs to 15 residues. Unmatched junction bases numbered 8, after V lost 5 bases and J lost 8 bases.

V and J are TRBV5-1 and TRBJ2-1, with D hard to call. The V and J ends lost 4 bases and 8 bases respectively, with 10 bases between them. This CDR3 is 12 amino acids long. In germline, CDR1 is SGHRS, CDR2 YFSETQ. Here the CDR3 reads CASSRSSYEQFF. For the CDR3, the DNA is TGCGCCAGCAGCCGTTCCTCCTATGAGCAGTTCTTC.

The chain couples TRBV4-1 to TRBJ2-3; D is perhaps TRBD1 (5 bases). This CDR3 has 16 residues. Germline CDR1 and CDR2: MGHRA and YSYEKL. Trimming took 1 base from V and 1 from J, leaving 12 bases between them. Here the CDR3 DNA reads TGCGCCAGCAGCCAAGGTTTGGGGCAGGGCACAGATACGCAGTATTTT. It codes for CASSQGLGQGTDTQYF.

V gene TRBV2 combines with J gene TRBJ2-2, with 7 bases that match TRBD2. V lost 6 bases to trimming and J lost 0 bases; unmatched junction nucleotides: 1. CDR1 SNHLY and CDR2 FYNNEI come from the germline V gene. This CDR3 region has 14 residues. The CDR3, as DNA: TGTGCCAGCAGGAGCGGGACGAACACCGGGGAGCTGTTTTTT. It yields the protein CASRSGTNTGELFF.

The V call is TRBV9, the J call TRBJ2-1, with 7 bases aligning to TRBD1. Germline-derived CDR1 and CDR2 are SGDLS and YYNGEE. The CDR3 runs 14 residues. Losses at the gene ends were 4 bases for V and 4 bases for J; bases not matched to a gene: 5. CDR3 sequence reads: CASSPGTAYNEQFF. The CDR3, as DNA: TGTGCCAGCAGCCCCGGGACAGCGTACAATGAGCAGTTCTTC. Full variable domain (missing parts from reference TRBV9 and TRBJ2-1): DSGVTQTPKHLITATGQRVTLRCSPRSGDLSVYWYQQSLDQGLQFLIQYYNGEERAKGNILERFSAQQFPDLHSELNLSSLELGDSALYFCASSPGTAYNEQFFGPGTRLTVL.

V and J are TRBV5-1 and TRBJ1-1; D remains unclear. Germline V CDR1 and CDR2: SGHRS, YFSETQ. The CDR3 length is 14 residues. Between the trimmed V and J ends, which lost 3 bases and 3 bases, there was a span of 12 bases. The CDR3 sequence: CASSSERMDTEAFF. The CDR3 DNA reads as TGCGCCAGCAGCTCGGAGCGGATGGACACTGAAGCTTTCTTT. Using reference TRBV5-1 and TRBJ1-1 for the parts outside the CDR3, the full variable domain is KAGVTQTPRYLIKTRGQQVTLSCSPISGHRSVSWYQQTPGQGLQFLFEYFSETQRNKGNFPGRFSGRQFSNSRSEMNVSTLELGDSALYLCASSSERMDTEAFFGQGTRLTVV.

J is TRBJ2-1 and V is TRBV9; D may be TRBD2 (5 bases). The V and J ends lost 4 bases and 8 bases respectively, with 16 bases between them. The CDR3 contains 14 residues. The germline V gene encodes CDR1 SGDLS and CDR2 YYNGEE. CDR3: CASSPLGDSDEQFF. The CDR3 DNA is TGTGCCAGCAGCCCCCTGGGAGACTCAGATGAGCAGTTCTTC.

The chain is built from TRBV15 and TRBJ2-7; TRBD2 aligns across 10 bases. Germline V CDR1 and CDR2: LNHNV, YYDKDF (reference sequence). The CDR3 totals 15 residues. Losses at the gene ends were 5 bases for V and 2 bases for J; bases not matched to a gene: 6. CDR3 region: CATSPRTSGTYEQYF. In DNA, the CDR3 is TGTGCCACCAGCCCGAGGACTAGCGGCACCTACGAGCAGTACTTC.

The chain has TRBV6-1 and TRBJ2-7, with D perhaps TRBD2 (7 bases). The V gene lost 8 bases and the J gene lost 4 bases, with 18 bases spanning the gap. Per the germline V gene, CDR1 is MNHNS and CDR2 is SASEGT. The CDR3 length is 14 residues. The CDR3: CASFDWRGQYEQYF. Written as DNA, the CDR3 is TGTGCCAGCTTTGATTGGCGGGGGCAATACGAGCAGTACTTC.

In this sample, this clone turned up a few times. The CDR3 region is CASSYRQGAQGGYTF. CDR3 DNA: TGTGCCAGCAGTTACAGACAGGGGGCGCAGGGTGGCTACACCTTC. The rearrangement links TRBV6-5 to TRBJ1-2, with 10 bases matching TRBD1. Per germline, CDR1 MNHEY and CDR2 SVGAGI. The CDR3 length is 15 residues. V was pared by 2 bases and J by 7 bases, with 7 bases of the junction left unmatched.

The J gene is TRBJ2-1, the V gene TRBV18; D might be TRBD1 (7 bases). The length of the CDR3 is 16 residues. CDR1 is KGHSH and CDR2 is LQKENI in the germline V gene. V was shortened by 4 bases and J by 7 bases, with 20 bases between the two germline ends. Here the CDR3 DNA reads TGTGCCAGCTCACTCCAGGGGGGTCCAACGGGTAATGAGCAGTTCTTC. Protein sequence: CASSLQGGPTGNEQFF. Together with reference TRBV18 and TRBJ2-1, the CDR3 gives the full variable domain: NAGVMQNPRHLVRRRGQEARLRCSPMKGHSHVYWYRQLPEEGLKFMVYLQKENIIDESGMPKERFSAEFPKEGPSILRIQQVVRGDSAAYFCASSLQGGPTGNEQFFGPGTRLTVL.

The chain uses TRBV19 and TRBJ2-7, with a possible D match to TRBD2 (6 bases). CDR3 length: 15 residues. V was trimmed by 0 bases and J by 1 base, leaving 10 bases between them. Germline V gene sequence: CDR1 LNHDA, CDR2 SQIVND (reference sequence). The CDR3: CASSIDGGRSYEQYF. CDR3 DNA sequence: TGTGCCAGTAGTATAGACGGGGGAAGATCCTACGAGCAGTACTTC.

CDR3 amino acids: CASSRTTTNEKLFF. The CDR3 bases are TGTGCCAGCAGCAGGACTACAACTAATGAAAAACTGTTTTTT. The V gene is TRBV11-2, the J gene TRBJ1-4; unclear D gene. V was shortened by 5 bases and J by 0 bases, with 7 bases between the two germline ends. The CDR3 is made up of 14 amino acids. Germline lookup yields CDR1 SGHAT and CDR2 FQNNGV.

The V and J genes are TRBV28 and TRBJ1-4, with 10 bases lining up with TRBD1. This CDR3 has 14 residues. Germline CDR1 and CDR2: MDHEN and SYDVKM. Losses at the gene ends were 4 bases for V and 8 bases for J; bases not matched to a gene: 4. CDR3 coding DNA: TGTGCCAGCAGTTCGGGACAGGGGAGCGAAAAACTGTTTTTT. Its protein product is CASSSGQGSEKLFF.

This clone has a single count. The chain employs TRBV4-1 and TRBJ2-1; unclear D gene. Germline assignment: CDR1 MGHRA and CDR2 YSYEKL. V lost 0 bases, J lost 0 bases, and 15 bases lay in between. The CDR3 is 18 amino acids. The CDR3 loop reads CASSQDPPGGSSYNEQFF. CDR3 sequence (DNA): TGCGCCAGCAGCCAAGACCCACCCGGCGGAAGCTCCTACAATGAGCAGTTCTTC.

The chain recombines TRBV30 with TRBJ2-7; TRBD2 aligns across 14 bases. The CDR3 covers 15 residues. Losses at the gene ends were 8 bases for V and 5 bases for J; bases not matched to a gene: 11. Per germline, CDR1 GTSNPN and CDR2 SVGIG (reference sequence). The CDR3 loop reads CATDPGLAGEDEQYF. The CDR3 region has the DNA TGTGCCACCGACCCGGGACTAGCGGGAGAGGACGAGCAGTACTTC.

This clone was observed once. The V call is TRBV4-2, the J call TRBJ1-2, with 12 bases that match TRBD1. The CDR3 consists of 17 residues. Germline V gives CDR1 LGHNA, CDR2 YNFKEQ. The V and J ends lost 0 bases and 5 bases, in that order; junction bases with no gene match: 7. The CDR3 DNA sequence: TGTGCCAGCAGCCAAGAGGGGACAGGGGGCTCTTTATATGGCTACACCTTC. Amino acids: CASSQEGTGGSLYGYTF.

The V and J genes are TRBV4-1 and TRBJ2-7; TRBD1 aligns across 9 bases. CDR1 and CDR2 from the germline V gene are MGHRA and YSYEKL. The CDR3 loop spans 18 amino acids. V dropped 0 bases and J dropped 1; count of bases not matched to a gene: 10. The CDR3 region is CASSQDRLGTGISYEQYF. The DNA of the CDR3 is TGCGCCAGCAGCCAAGATCGTCTGGGGACAGGGATTTCCTACGAGCAGTACTTC.

This clone was picked up one time. J is TRBJ2-7 and V is TRBV2, with D unresolved. The CDR3 extends over 15 amino acids. Germline V gene lookup returns CDR1 SNHLY and CDR2 FYNNEI. V lost 10 bases and J 2 bases, leaving 21 bases between the germline ends. The CDR3 DNA is TGTGCCACCCAAAACATGGGCAGAAGCCCCTACGAGCAGTACTTC. It codes for CATQNMGRSPYEQYF. Full variable domain (rest looked up from reference TRBV2 and TRBJ2-7): EPEVTQTPSHQVTQMGQEVILRCVPISNHLYFYWYRQILGQKVEFLVSFYNNEISEKSEIFDDQFSVERPDGSNFTLKIRSTKLEDSAMYFCATQNMGRSPYEQYFGPGTRLTVT.

This clone was seen once. The rearrangement uses TRBV6-1 and TRBJ1-6; 9 bases map to TRBD1. Germline CDR1 reads MNHNS; CDR2 reads SASEGT. This CDR3 spans 14 amino acids. V shed 6 bases and J 6 bases; nucleotides not matched to a gene: 3. CDR3 in DNA: TGTGCCAGCAGAGACAGGGGGACTAATTCACCCCTCCACTTT. Amino acids: CASRDRGTNSPLHF.

The V gene is TRBV14, the J gene TRBJ1-3; 9 bases line up with TRBD1. Unmatched junction bases numbered 6, after V lost 6 bases and J lost 0 bases. The V gene's germline CDR1 is SGHDN and CDR2 FVKESK. The CDR3 is made up of 16 amino acids. Here the CDR3 DNA reads TGTGCCAGCAGTAAGGGACAGGGAGACTCTGGAAACACCATATATTTT. This translates into CASSKGQGDSGNTIYF.

The rearrangement joins TRBV4-1 to TRBJ2-7; TRBD2 matches at 8 bases. This CDR3 region has 13 residues. Trimming at V came to 1 base and at J to 6 bases, leaving 2 bases not matched to a gene. Germline loops: CDR1 MGHRA, CDR2 YSYEKL. CDR3 protein: CASSQARGGEQYF. For the CDR3, the DNA is TGCGCCAGCAGCCAAGCCCGGGGGGGCGAGCAGTACTTC.

The chain recombines TRBV6-5 with TRBJ2-1; 8 nucleotides agree with TRBD2. In germline, CDR1 is MNHEY, CDR2 SVGAGI. V lost 6 bases and J lost 7; bases outside the gene matches: 5. CDR3 length: 13 amino acids. The CDR3 bases are TGTGCCAGCAGCTTAGCGGGACGGAATGAGCAGTTCTTC. Its translation: CASSLAGRNEQFF.